The clone carrying this T cell receptor beta chain showed up just a few times. The antigen remains unidentified. This sample is drawn from a study of STAT5B mutations in CD4+ large granular lymphocyte leukemia. Study-wide background: Among healthy controls, a particular HLA allele went with more CDR3 'QG' motifs. Study-wide results and caveats: Main leukemic clonotypes were patient-specific, but 25% appeared at low frequency elsewhere.

TCRdb's copy holds only in-frame clones and misses some; the assay was immunoSEQ multiplex PCR. The data show fewer than 40,000 clones, roughly 78% seen once. Healthy controls were blood donor buffy coats. The TCR comes from a human donor in good health. Sequencing was done on a sample of CD4+ T cells from blood buffy coats.

The DNA of the CDR3 is TGTGCCAGCCGGGGGGGCAATGAGCAGTTCTTC. Its translation is CASRGGNEQFF. This chain joins TRBV6-5 and TRBJ2-1, with 8 bases fitting TRBD2. Germline assignment: CDR1 MNHEY and CDR2 SVGAGI. Trimming took 8 bases from V and 6 from J; bases not matched to a gene: 0. This CDR3 contains 11 residues.